These 3 T cell receptor beta chains share one sample of origin, sequenced in a study of blood T cell repertoires in COVID-19. Only in-frame clones appear in the TCRdb table, and some are missing; sequencing was by immunoSEQ multiplex PCR. This sample has 250,000 to 300,000 clones, with around 87% found just once. Sequencing input: peripheral blood. These TCRs come from a woman aged 45-65 years who had recovered from COVID-19.

In nucleotides, the CDR3 is TGCGCCAGCAGCTTACCAGCGGGAGTTGCAGATACGCAGTATTTT. Translating gives CASSLPAGVADTQYF. The V gene is TRBV5-1, the J gene TRBJ2-3; 8 nucleotides match TRBD2. Germline V CDR1 and CDR2: SGHRS, YFSETQ. V dropped 2 bases and J dropped 4; count of bases not matched to a gene: 6. The CDR3 length is 15 residues. The complete variable domain, with remaining parts taken from reference TRBV5-1 and TRBJ2-3, reads KAGVTQTPRYLIKTRGQQVTLSCSPISGHRSVSWYQQTPGQGLQFLFEYFSETQRNKGNFPGRFSGRQFSNSRSEMNVSTLELGDSALYLCASSLPAGVADTQYFGPGTRLTVL.

V is TRBV5-4 and J is TRBJ1-6, with 7 positions matching TRBD1. J gave up 6 bases and V 4 bases, and 1 base lay outside the gene matches. The CDR3 runs 13 residues. Germline lookup yields CDR1 SGHNT and CDR2 YYREEE (reference sequence). CDR3 in amino acids: CASSRDSNSPLHF. CDR3 DNA sequence: TGTGCCAGCAGCCGGGACAGTAATTCACCCCTCCACTTT. The variable domain in full, with the rest retrieved from reference TRBV5-4 and TRBJ1-6, is ETGVTQSPTHLIKTRGQQVTLRCSSQSGHNTVSWYQQALGQGPQFIFQYYREEENGRGNFPPRFSGLQFPNYSSELNVNALELDDSALYLCASSRDSNSPLHFGNGTRLTVT.

This clone appeared a few times. The J gene is TRBJ1-4, the V gene TRBV7-9, with D possibly matching TRBD1 (6 bases). The CDR3 has 12 residues. The V gene lost 3 bases and the J gene lost 11 bases, with 10 bases spanning the gap. Germline assignment: CDR1 SEHNR and CDR2 FQNEAQ (reference sequence). The CDR3: CASSLDRGKLFF. CDR3 sequence (DNA): TGTGCCAGCAGCTTGGATAGGGGGAAACTGTTTTTT.